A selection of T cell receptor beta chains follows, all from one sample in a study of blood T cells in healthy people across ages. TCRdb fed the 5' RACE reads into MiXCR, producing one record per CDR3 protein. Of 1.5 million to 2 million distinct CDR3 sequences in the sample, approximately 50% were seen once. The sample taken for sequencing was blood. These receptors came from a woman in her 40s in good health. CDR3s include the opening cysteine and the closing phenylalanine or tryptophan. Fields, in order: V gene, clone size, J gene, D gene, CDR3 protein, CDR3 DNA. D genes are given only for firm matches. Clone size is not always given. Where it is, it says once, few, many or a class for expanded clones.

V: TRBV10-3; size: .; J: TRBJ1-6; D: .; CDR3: CAIRPYWDGDNSPLHF; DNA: TGTGCCATCAGACCATATTGGGACGGAGACAATTCACCCCTCCACTTT
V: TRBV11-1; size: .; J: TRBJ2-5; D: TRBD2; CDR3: CASSPKGLAGARYQETQYF; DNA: TGTGCCAGCAGCCCGAAGGGACTAGCGGGGGCAAGATATCAAGAGACCCAGTACTTC
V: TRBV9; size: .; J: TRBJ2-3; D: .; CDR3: CASSPLRNTYTDTQYF; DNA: TGTGCCAGCAGCCCTTTGCGTAACACCTACACAGATACGCAGTATTTT
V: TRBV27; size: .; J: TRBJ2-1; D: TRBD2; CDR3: CASRLFVASGGDDNEQFF; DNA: TGTGCCAGCCGTTTATTCGTGGCTAGCGGGGGTGATGACAATGAGCAGTTCTTC
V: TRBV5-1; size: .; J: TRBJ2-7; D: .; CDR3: CASSLWGETYNEQYF; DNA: TGCGCCAGCAGCTTGTGGGGAGAGACTTACAATGAGCAGTACTTC
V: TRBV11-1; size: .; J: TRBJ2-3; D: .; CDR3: CASSLAGSPIGDTQYF; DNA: TGTGCCAGCAGCTTAGCGGGCAGCCCTATAGGAGATACGCAGTATTTT
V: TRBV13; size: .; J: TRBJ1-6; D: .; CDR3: CASSFQGEPYNSPLHF; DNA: TGTGCCAGCAGCTTCCAGGGAGAACCATATAATTCGCCCCTCCACTTT
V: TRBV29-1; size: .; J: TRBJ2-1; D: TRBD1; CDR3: CSSRDSAYNEQFF; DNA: TGCAGCTCCCGGGACAGTGCTTACAATGAGCAGTTCTTC
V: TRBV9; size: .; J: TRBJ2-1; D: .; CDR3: CASSVVGTPYNEQFF; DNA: TGTGCCAGCAGCGTAGTGGGGACACCGTACAATGAGCAGTTCTTC
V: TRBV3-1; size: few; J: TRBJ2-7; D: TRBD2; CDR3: CASSQPASGVSYEQYF; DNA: TGTGCCAGCAGCCAACCAGCCAGCGGGGTGTCCTACGAGCAGTACTTC
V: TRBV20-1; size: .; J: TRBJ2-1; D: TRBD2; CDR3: CSARDLALAGGYNEQFF; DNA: TGCAGTGCTAGAGATCTTGCACTAGCGGGGGGCTACAATGAGCAGTTCTTC
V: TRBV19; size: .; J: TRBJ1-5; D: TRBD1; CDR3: CASSSTGQGGQPQHF; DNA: TGTGCCAGTAGTTCGACGGGACAGGGGGGACAGCCCCAGCATTTT
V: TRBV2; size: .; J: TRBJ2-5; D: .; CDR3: CASSGQPEGAQYF; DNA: TGTGCCAGCAGTGGGCAGCCAGAAGGGGCCCAGTACTTC
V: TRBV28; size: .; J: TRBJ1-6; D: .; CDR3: CASSLGRGAGSPLHF; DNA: TGTGCCAGCAGCCTGGGGAGGGGGGCGGGTTCACCCCTCCACTTT
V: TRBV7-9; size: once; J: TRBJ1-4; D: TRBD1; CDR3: CASSQGQGGADEKLFF; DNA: TGTGCCAGCAGCCAGGGACAGGGCGGAGCCGATGAAAAACTGTTTTTT
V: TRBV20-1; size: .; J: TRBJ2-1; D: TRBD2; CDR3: CSARRRGLDLGEQLF; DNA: TGCAGTGCCCGACGGCGGGGACTAGACTTAGGGGAGCAGCTCTTC
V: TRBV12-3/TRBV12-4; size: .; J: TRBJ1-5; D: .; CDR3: CASSFQVINQPQHF; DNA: TGTGCCAGCAGTTTTCAGGTCATAAATCAGCCCCAGCATTTT
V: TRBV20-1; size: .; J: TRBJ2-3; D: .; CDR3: CSARGTGSTDTQYF; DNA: TGCAGTGCTAGAGGTACAGGGAGCACAGATACGCAGTATTTT
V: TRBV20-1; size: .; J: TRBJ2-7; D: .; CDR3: CSASKAGVSSYEQYF; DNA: TGCAGTGCTAGTAAGGCCGGGGTGAGCTCCTACGAGCAGTACTTC
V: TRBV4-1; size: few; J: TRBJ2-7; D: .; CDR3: CASSQAETAYNEQYF; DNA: TGCGCCAGCAGCCAAGCGGAGACAGCCTACAATGAGCAGTACTTC
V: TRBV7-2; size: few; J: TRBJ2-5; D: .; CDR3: CASGGDKGTQYF; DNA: TGTGCCAGCGGCGGGGACAAAGGGACCCAGTACTTC
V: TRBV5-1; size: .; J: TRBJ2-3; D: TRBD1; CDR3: CASSMGQGDTDTQYF; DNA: TGCGCCAGCAGCATGGGACAGGGGGACACAGATACGCAGTATTTT
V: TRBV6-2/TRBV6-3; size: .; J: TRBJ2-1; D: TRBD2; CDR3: CASSYRGTSGGQNNEQFF; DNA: TGTGCTAGCAGTTACCGGGGGACTAGCGGGGGGCAAAACAATGAGCAGTTCTTC
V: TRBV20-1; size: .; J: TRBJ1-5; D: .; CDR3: CSARGRPGGDQPQHF; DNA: TGCAGTGCTAGAGGAAGGCCCGGGGGGGATCAGCCCCAGCATTTT
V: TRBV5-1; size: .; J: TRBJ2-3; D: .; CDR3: CASSPDQSTQYF; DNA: TGCGCCAGCAGCCCTGACCAGAGTACGCAGTATTTT
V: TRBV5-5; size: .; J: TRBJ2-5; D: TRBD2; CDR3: CASSSTGLAGAETQYF; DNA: TGTGCCAGCAGCTCGACGGGACTAGCGGGTGCAGAGACCCAGTACTTC
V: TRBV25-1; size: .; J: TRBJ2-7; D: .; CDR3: CASSEYRDEQYF; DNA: TGTGCCAGCAGTGAATACAGGGACGAGCAGTACTTC
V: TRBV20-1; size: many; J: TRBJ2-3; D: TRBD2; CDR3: CSVSSGGADTQYF; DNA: TGCAGTGTTTCAAGCGGGGGTGCTGATACGCAGTATTTT
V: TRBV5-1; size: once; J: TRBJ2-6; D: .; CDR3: CASSTMTGAAGANVLTF; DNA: TGCGCCAGCAGCACCATGACCGGGGCGGCTGGGGCCAACGTCCTGACTTTC
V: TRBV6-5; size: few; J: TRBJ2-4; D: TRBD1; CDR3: CASSPQGTAKNIQYF; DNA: TGTGCCAGCAGCCCACAGGGGACGGCCAAAAACATTCAGTACTTC
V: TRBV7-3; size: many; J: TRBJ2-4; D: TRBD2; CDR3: CASSLSAGGPDIQYF; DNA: TGTGCCAGCAGCTTGAGTGCGGGGGGGCCCGACATTCAGTACTTC
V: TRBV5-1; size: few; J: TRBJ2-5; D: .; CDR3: CASRSRQAQETQYF; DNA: TGCGCCAGCAGATCGAGACAGGCCCAAGAGACCCAGTACTTC
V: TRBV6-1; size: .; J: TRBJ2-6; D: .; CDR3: CASPLQDRSGANVLTF; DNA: TGTGCCAGCCCATTACAGGACCGCTCTGGGGCCAACGTCCTGACTTTC
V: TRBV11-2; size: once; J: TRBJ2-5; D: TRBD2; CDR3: CASSSYAGGQETQYF; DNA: TGTGCCAGCAGCTCCTACGCGGGGGGGCAAGAGACCCAGTACTTC
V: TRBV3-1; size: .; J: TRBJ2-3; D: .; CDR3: CASSQERAPTTDTQYF; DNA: TGTGCCAGCAGCCAAGAACGGGCACCGACCACAGATACGCAGTATTTT
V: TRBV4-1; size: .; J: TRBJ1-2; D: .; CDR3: CASSQEPDPNYGYTF; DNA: TGCGCCAGCAGCCAAGAACCCGATCCTAACTATGGCTACACCTTC
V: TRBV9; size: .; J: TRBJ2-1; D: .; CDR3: CASSVDPQGSSYNEQFF; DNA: TGTGCCAGCAGCGTAGACCCCCAGGGGAGCTCCTACAATGAGCAGTTCTTC
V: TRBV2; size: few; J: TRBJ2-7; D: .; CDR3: CASLQTLLSYEQYF; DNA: TGTGCCAGCTTACAGACTCTCCTCTCCTACGAGCAGTACTTC